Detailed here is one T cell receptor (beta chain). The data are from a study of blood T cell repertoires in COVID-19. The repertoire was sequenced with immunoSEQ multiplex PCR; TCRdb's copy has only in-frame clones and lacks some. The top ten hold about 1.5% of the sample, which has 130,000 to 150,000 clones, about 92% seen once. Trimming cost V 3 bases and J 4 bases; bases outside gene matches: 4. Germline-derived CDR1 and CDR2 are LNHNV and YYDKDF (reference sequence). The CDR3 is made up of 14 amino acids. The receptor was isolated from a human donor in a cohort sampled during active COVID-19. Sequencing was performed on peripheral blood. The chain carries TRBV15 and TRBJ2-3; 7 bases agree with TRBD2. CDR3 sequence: CATSRGGDADTQYF. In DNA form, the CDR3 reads TGTGCCACCAGCAGGGGAGGGGACGCAGATACGCAGTATTTT.